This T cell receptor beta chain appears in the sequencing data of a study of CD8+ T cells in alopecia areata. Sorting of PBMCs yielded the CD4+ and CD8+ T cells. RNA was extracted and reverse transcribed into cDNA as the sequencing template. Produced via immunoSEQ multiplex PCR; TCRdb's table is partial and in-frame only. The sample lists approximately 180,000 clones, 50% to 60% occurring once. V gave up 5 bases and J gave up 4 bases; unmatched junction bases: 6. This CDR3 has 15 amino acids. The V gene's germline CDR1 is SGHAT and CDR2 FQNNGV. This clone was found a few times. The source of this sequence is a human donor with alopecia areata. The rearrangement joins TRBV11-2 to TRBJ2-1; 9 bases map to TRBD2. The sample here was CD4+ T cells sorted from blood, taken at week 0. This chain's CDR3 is CASSLRLAEYNEQFF. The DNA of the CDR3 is TGTGCCAGCAGCCTGAGACTAGCGGAATACAATGAGCAGTTCTTC. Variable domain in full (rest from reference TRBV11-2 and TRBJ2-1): EAGVAQSPRYKIIEKRQSVAFWCNPISGHATLYWYQQILGQGPKLLIQFQNNGVVDDSQLPKDRFSAERLKGVDSTLKIQPAKLEDSAVYLCASSLRLAEYNEQFFGPGTRLTVL.